This T cell receptor beta chain was identified in a study of beta chain features in type 1 diabetes. Isolated RNA was reverse transcribed in full, so expressed TCRB transcripts were sequenced. Clones were sequenced by immunoSEQ multiplex PCR, and TCRdb holds only the in-frame ones, with some missing. The sample shows around 350,000 clones, roughly 12% of them seen only once. CDR1 SGHNT and CDR2 YYREEE come from the germline V gene (reference sequence). The CDR3 length is 14 residues. The V gene lost 1 base and the J gene lost 4 bases, with 8 bases spanning the gap. In this sample, this clone turned up a few times.

Sequencing input: naive CD4+ T cells from blood. The chain carries TRBV5-4 and TRBJ2-2; tentatively, D is TRBD1 (5 bases). This TCR was sampled from a man between 18 and 35 years old in good health. The CDR3: CASSLIQGTGELFF. The CDR3 nucleotides read TGTGCCAGCAGCTTGATCCAGGGCACCGGGGAGCTGTTTTTT. Using reference TRBV5-4 and TRBJ2-2 for the parts outside the CDR3, the full variable domain is ETGVTQSPTHLIKTRGQQVTLRCSSQSGHNTVSWYQQALGQGPQFIFQYYREEENGRGNFPPRFSGLQFPNYSSELNVNALELDDSALYLCASSLIQGTGELFFGEGSRLTVL.